This TCR beta chain was obtained from a study of T cell responses to AZD1222 COVID-19 vaccine (dated by TCRdb to about 2021). As for the study more broadly: A total of 233 trial participants underwent TCR sequencing, of whom 200 to 220 had received two doses of AZD1222 and roughly 26 had received two doses of the MenACWY control vaccine. Trial participants were enrolled by age into 18-55, 56-69 and 70-plus year subgroups, with around 150, 28 and 57 TCR-sequenced participants respectively.

As regards this clone: Its specific antigen is unknown. Per-base quality was not reported, and no clone a single base away is much larger than it.

Study-level results and caveats: Conclusions about previously exposed vaccinees are limited because only five to seven AZD1222 recipients were SARS-CoV-2 seropositive at baseline. Vaccine-associated CD4 TCRs spanned the whole spike protein, with dominant responses in regions 160-218 and 743-854. In the small 56-69-year group, the increase in depth fell short of significance, most likely because of low power. No day 14 peak-response samples were available, so repertoires were characterized only after the peak T cell response. Participants were mostly white British, with more females than males. The authors suggested clonal diversity may have been underestimated. After two AZD1222 doses, spike-specific TCR breadth and depth were significantly higher than at day 0 and than in MenACWY recipients. Reportedly, close to half of the unique spike-specific TCRs recognized epitopes lying outside the regions that are mutated in the B.1.351 and B.1.1.7 variants.

Relative to germline, V is missing 5 bases and J is missing 3 bases, with 12 bases of the junction outside any gene match. CDR1 and CDR2 are read off the germline V gene as MNHEY and SVGEGT. Counted from cysteine to phenylalanine, this CDR3 has 17 amino acids. Only the CDR3 portion is preserved as DNA: 51 bases, with reading frame beginning at the first base. The CDR3 regions of human TCRbeta chains were analyzed by immunosequencing. Per the original workflow: TCRs in the repertoires were compared against a reference library of SARS-CoV-2-specific TCRs that had been generated with the MIRA antigen-specificity platform. Breadth meant the fraction of unique TCRs that were SARS-CoV-2-associated, whereas depth meant the fraction of total T cells that were SARS-CoV-2-associated. Each spike-specific TCR was assigned to its reactive spike region and to a CD4 or CD8 class using the MIRA data. Log10-transformed breadth and depth values were compared by one-way ANOVA with Sidak's multiple comparisons tests. TCRdb limited this immuneACCESS table to in-frame rearrangements with V and J called. A share of clones is missing; checked studies link under half to unresolved V genes, and the rest is unexplained. V and J calls and clone size follow that table, whereas D and trimming were derived from the DNA. The sample records 250,000 to 300,000 clones, about 94% of which are singletons. The top ten hold around 0.5% of the sample.

Explained via the paper, the time point label denotes: about 28 days (+/-7) after the second vaccine dose. AZD1222 recipients given second doses at about 4 weeks or at about 12 weeks were pooled, since spike-specific TCR depth and breadth were not found to differ between the two schedules. Vaccinee samples were obtained from the UK trials COV001 and COV002, which included a single-blind randomized controlled phase 2/3 trial of AZD1222 (ChAdOx1 nCoV-19) in healthy adults. Trial participant PBMC samples were collected at day 0 and day 28 after the second dose for TCRbeta chain sequencing. In this chain, TRBV6-2 or TRBV6-3 is recombined with TRBJ1-5, and TRBD1 matches 8 of the central bases. Source: peripheral blood, taken 28 days after the second AZD1222 dose. This clonotype was obtained from an adult who received the AZD1222 COVID-19 vaccine. The CDR3 corresponds to CASSETGTGLINQPQHF. The DNA is TGTGCCAGCAGTGAGACCGGGACAGGACTTATCAATCAGCCCCAGCATTTT.